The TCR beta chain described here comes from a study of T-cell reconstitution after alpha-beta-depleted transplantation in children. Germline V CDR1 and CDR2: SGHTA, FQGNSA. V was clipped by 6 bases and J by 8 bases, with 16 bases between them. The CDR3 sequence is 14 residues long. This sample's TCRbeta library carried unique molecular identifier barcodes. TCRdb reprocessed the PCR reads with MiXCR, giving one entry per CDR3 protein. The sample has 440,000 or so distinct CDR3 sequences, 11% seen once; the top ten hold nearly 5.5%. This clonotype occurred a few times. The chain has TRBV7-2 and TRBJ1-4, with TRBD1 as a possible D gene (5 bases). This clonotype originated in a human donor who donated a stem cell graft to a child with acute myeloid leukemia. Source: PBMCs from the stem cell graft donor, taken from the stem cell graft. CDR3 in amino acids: CASRAGHRSEKLFF. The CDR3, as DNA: TGTGCCAGCAGGGCCGGACATCGCAGCGAAAAACTGTTTTTT.